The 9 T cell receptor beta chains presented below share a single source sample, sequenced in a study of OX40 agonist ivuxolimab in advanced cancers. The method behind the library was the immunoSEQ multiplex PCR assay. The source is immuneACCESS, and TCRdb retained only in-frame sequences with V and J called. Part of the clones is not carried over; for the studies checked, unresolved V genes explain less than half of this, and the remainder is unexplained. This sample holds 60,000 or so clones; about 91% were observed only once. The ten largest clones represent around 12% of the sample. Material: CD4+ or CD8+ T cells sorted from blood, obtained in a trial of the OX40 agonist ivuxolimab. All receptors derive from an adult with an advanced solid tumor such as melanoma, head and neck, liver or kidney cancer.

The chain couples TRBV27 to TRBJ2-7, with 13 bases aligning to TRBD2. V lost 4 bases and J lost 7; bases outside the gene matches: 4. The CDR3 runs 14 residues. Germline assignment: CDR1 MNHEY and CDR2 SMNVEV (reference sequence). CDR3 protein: CASSSRLAGGEQYF. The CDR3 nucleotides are TGTGCCAGCAGTTCCCGACTAGCGGGAGGTGAGCAGTACTTC.

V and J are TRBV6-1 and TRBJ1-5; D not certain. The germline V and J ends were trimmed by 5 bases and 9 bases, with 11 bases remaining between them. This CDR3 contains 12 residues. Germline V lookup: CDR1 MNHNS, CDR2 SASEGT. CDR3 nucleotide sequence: TGTGCCAGCAGTTCAGGTGAGAGGCCCCAGCATTTT. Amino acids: CASSSGERPQHF.

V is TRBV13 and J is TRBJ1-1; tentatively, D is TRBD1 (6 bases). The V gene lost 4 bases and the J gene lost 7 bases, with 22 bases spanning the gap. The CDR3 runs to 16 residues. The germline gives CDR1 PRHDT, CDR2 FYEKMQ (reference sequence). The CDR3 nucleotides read TGTGCCAGCAGCTCACCCGCCCAGGGGCTAGGTTATGAAGCTTTCTTT. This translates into CASSSPAQGLGYEAFF.

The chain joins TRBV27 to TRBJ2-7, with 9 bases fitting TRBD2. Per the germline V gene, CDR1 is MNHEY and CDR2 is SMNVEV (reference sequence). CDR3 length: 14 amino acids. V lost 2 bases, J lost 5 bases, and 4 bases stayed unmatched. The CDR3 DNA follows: TGTGCCAGCAGTTTAGCGGGAGGGCCCAACGAGCAGTACTTC. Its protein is CASSLAGGPNEQYF.

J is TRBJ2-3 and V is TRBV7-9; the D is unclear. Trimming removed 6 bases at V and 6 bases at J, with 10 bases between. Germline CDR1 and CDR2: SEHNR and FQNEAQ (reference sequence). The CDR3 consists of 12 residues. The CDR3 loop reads CASSYIGDTQYF. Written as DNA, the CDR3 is TGTGCCAGCAGTTACATAGGCGATACGCAGTATTTT.

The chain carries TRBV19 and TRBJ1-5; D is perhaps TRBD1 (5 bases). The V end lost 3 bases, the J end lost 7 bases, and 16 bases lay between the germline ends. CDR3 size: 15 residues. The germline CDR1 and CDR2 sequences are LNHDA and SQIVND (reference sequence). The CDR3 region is CASSITGLSVQPQHF. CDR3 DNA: TGTGCCAGTAGTATCACGGGACTCTCAGTACAGCCCCAGCATTTT.

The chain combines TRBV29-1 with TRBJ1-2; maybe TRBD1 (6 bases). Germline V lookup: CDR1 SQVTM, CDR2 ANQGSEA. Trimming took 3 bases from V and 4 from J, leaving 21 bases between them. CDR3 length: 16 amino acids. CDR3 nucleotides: TGCAGCGTTGATAAAGAATTCTCACAGGGCGGCTATGGCTACACCTTC. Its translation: CSVDKEFSQGGYGYTF.

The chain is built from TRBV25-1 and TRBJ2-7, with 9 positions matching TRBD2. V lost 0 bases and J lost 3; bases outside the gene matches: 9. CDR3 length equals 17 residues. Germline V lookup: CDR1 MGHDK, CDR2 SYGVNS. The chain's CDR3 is CASSEYIGGTSSYEQYF. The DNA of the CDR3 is TGTGCCAGCAGTGAATATATTGGTGGGACTAGCAGCTACGAGCAGTACTTC.

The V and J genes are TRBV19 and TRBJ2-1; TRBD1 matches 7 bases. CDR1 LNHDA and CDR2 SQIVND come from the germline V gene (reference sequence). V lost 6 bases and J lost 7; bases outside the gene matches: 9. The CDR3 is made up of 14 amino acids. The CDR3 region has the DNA TGTGCCAGTAGAAGGACAGGACTTCTAAATGAGCAGTTCTTC. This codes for CASRRTGLLNEQFF.